This TCR beta chain was identified during a study of cytomegalovirus exposure and HLA in healthy donors. Whole-study results and caveats: Being productive about 87% or about 30% of the time was typical of most TCR beta V segments in an earlier analysis. At a 0.05 false discovery rate, a later analysis found roughly 17,000 TCR beta sequences to be associated with HLA alleles.

PCR used 60 Vbeta primers and 13 Jbeta primers. Repertoires were generated with immunoSEQ multiplex PCR, while TCRdb's copy carries only in-frame clones and drops some. The sample has more than 85,000 clones; 84% are singletons. CDR3 size: 15 residues. Trimming removed 1 base from V and 8 bases from J; junction bases left unmatched: 8. In germline, CDR1 is SGHRS, CDR2 YFSETQ. This clone appeared a single time. Its antigen is unidentified. Specimen: PBMCs. The TCR comes from a woman between 18 and 29 years old in good health and CMV-seronegative. The genes are TRBV5-1 and TRBJ2-2; 7 positions match TRBD1. DNA for the CDR3: TGCGCCAGCAGCTTGCCCCAGGGGGATGTAGGGGAGCTGTTTTTT. It codes for CASSLPQGDVGELFF.